This TCR beta chain was sequenced in a study of blood T cell repertoires in COVID-19. Across the whole study: Spain, Italy and the United States supplied samples that represented acute and convalescent COVID-19. From T cells, B-cell-depleted T cells, or PBMCs came the material, which was cDNA or gDNA.

This CDR3 comprises 13 residues. V lost 3 bases and J lost 6, with 11 bases in between. Germline lookup yields CDR1 KGHSH and CDR2 LQKENI. Authors' processing steps: Using reference gene primer amplification, nucleated cell counts were estimated. This table comes from immunoSEQ multiplex PCR, and its TCRdb copy is limited to in-frame clones, with some not included. The D gene and trimming were derived from the DNA, and the V and J assignments and clone size from that table. The sample gives some 400,000 clones, around 90% of which show up once; approximately 7% is in the top ten. Sample: peripheral blood. The V gene is TRBV18, the J gene TRBJ1-2; the D gene is possibly TRBD1 (6 bases). The receptor was derived from a man aged 18 to 29 with active or convalescent COVID-19. As DNA, the CDR3 is TGTGCCAGCTCACCGGATCCAGGGGATGGCTACACCTTC. Translation: CASSPDPGDGYTF.